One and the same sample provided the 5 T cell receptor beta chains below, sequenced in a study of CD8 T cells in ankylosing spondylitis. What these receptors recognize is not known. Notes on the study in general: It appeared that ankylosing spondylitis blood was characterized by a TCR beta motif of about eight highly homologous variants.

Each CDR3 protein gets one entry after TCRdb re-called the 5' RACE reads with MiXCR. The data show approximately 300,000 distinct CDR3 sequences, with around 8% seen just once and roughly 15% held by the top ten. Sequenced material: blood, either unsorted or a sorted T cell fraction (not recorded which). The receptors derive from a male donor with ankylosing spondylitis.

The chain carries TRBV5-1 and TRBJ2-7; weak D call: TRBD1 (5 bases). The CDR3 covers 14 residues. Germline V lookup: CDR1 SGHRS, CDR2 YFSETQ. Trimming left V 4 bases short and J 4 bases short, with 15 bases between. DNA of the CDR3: TGCGCCAGCAGCCCCTCTGCAGGGATTTACGAGCAGTACTTC. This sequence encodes CASSPSAGIYEQYF.

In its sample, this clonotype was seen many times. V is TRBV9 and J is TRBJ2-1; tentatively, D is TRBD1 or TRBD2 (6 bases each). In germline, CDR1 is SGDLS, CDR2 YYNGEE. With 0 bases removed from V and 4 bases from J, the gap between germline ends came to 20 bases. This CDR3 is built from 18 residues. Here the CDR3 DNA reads TGTGCCAGCAGCGTAGAGGGGGGCTACCTAAGCCCTTACAATGAGCAGTTCTTC. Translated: CASSVEGGYLSPYNEQFF.

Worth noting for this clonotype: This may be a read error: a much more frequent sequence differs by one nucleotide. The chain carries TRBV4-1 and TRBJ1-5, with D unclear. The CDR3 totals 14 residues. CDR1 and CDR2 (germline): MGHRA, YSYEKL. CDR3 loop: CTSSQDPLGQPQHF. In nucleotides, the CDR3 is TGCACCAGCAGCCAAGATCCCCTCGGACAGCCCCAGCATTTT.

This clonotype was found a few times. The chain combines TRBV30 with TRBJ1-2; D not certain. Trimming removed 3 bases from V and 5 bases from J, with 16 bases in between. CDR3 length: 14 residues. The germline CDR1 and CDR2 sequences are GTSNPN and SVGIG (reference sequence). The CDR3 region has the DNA TGTGCCTGGAGCCACAGTGACGGCGTATATGGCTACACCTTC. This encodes CAWSHSDGVYGYTF. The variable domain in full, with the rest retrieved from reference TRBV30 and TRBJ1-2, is SQTIHQWPATLVQPVGSPLSLECTVEGTSNPNLYWYRQAAGRGLQLLFYSVGIGQISSEVPQNLSASRPQDRQFILSSKKLLLSDSGFYLCAWSHSDGVYGYTFGSGTRLTVV.

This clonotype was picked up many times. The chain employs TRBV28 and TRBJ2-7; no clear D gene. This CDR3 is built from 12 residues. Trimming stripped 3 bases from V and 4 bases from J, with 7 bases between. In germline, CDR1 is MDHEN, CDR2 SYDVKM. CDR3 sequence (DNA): TGTGCCAGCAGTTTCCAAAGGTACGAGCAGTACTTC. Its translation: CASSFQRYEQYF.